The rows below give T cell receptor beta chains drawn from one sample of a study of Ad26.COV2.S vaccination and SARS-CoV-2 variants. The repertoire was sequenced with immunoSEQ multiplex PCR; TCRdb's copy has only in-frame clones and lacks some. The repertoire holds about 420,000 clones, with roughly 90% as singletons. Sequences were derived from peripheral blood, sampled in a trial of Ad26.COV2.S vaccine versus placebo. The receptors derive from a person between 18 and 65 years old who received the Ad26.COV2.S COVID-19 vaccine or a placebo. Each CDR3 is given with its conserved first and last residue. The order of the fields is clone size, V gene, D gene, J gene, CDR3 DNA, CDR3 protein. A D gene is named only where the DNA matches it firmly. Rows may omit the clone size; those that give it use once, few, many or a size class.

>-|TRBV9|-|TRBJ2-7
TGTGCCAGCAGCGTAGGATCCGGGCCTCACTACGAGCAGTACTTC
CASSVGSGPHYEQYF
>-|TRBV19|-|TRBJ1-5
TGTGCCAGTAGTATAGTGGGCAGCAATCAGCCCCAGCATTTT
CASSIVGSNQPQHF
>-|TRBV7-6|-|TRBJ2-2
TGTGCCAGCAGCTTAAGGGCCGGGGAGCTGTTTTTT
CASSLRAGELFF
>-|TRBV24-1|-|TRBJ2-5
TGTGCCACCAGTGATTTAGACCAAGAGACCCAGTACTTC
CATSDLDQETQYF
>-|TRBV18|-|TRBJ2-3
TGTGCCAGCTCACCACGGGGGGGCCGGATGAGTAGCACAGATACGCAGTATTTT
CASSPRGGRMSSTDTQYF
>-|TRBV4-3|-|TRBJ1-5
TGCGCCAGCAGCTTCGGGACCGGGGATCAGCCCCAGCATTTT
CASSFGTGDQPQHF
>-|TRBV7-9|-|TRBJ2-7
TGTGCCAGCAGCTTAATGGCCTACGAGCAGTACTTC
CASSLMAYEQYF
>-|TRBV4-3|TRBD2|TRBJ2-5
TGCGCCAGCAGCCGAGGGACTAGCGGTGAAGAGACCCAGTACTTC
CASSRGTSGEETQYF
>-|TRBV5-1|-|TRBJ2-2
TGCGCCAGCAGCTTGGAGTCCGGGGAGCTGTTTTTT
CASSLESGELFF
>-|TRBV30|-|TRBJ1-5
TGTGCCTGGAGTGTATCCTCCGCCCAGCCCCAGCATTTT
CAWSVSSAQPQHF
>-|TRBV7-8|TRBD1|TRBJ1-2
TGTGCCAGCACTCCCTCTGGGACAGCCTATGGCTACACCTTC
CASTPSGTAYGYTF
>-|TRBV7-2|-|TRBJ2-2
TGTGCCAGCAGCTTATATGGGGTCAGAACGACCGGGGAGCTGTTTTTT
CASSLYGVRTTGELFF
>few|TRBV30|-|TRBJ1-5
TGTGCCTGGAGCGACACAGTCAATCAGCCCCAGCATTTT
CAWSDTVNQPQHF
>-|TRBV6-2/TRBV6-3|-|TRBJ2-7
TGTGCCAGCAGCCCGACTGAGACCTACGAGCAGTACTTC
CASSPTETYEQYF
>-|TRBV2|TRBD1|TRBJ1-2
TGTGCCAGCAGTGCGGACAGGGGTTATGGCTACACCTTC
CASSADRGYGYTF
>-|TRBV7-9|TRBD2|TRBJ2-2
TGTGCCAGCAGCGCATTTTTTAGCGGGGGGAACACCGGGGAGCTGTTTTTT
CASSAFFSGGNTGELFF
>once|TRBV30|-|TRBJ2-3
TGTGCCTGGAGTCGATCACCACGTACGCAGTATTTT
CAWSRSPRTQYF
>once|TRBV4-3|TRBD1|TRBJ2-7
TGCGCCAGCAGCCATCTAGGGACAGGGTCGCCCCGGCAGTACTTC
CASSHLGTGSPRQYF
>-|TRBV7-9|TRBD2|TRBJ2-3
TGTGCCAGCAAACGGGGGGGCGGAAAGGGCACAGATACGCAGTATTTT
CASKRGGGKGTDTQYF
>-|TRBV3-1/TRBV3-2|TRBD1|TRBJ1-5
TGTGCCAGCAGCCAAGGGGGACAGGGGAATCTACATTTT
CASSQGGQGNLHF
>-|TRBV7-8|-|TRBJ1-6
TGTGCCAGCAGCCTGGGGACGGCGGGAAATTCACCCCTCCACTTT
CASSLGTAGNSPLHF
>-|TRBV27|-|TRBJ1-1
TGTGCCAGCAGTTTTACCGGGGGCTCTGGAGCTTTCTTT
CASSFTGGSGAFF
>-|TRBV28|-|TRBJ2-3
TGTGCCAGCAGTTCCTTGACAGGAAACACAGATACGCAGTATTTT
CASSSLTGNTDTQYF
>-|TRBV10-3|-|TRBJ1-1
TGTGCCATCAGTATCGCGGACGGCATGAACACTGAAGCTTTCTTT
CAISIADGMNTEAFF
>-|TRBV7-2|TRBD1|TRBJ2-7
TGTGCCAGCAGGTATCCGCTTGGACAGGGGGGCTACGAGCAGTACTTC
CASRYPLGQGGYEQYF
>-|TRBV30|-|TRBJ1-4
TGTGCCTGGTGCAGGGGTGGGGGAACTAATGAAAAACTGTTTTTT
CAWCRGGGTNEKLFF
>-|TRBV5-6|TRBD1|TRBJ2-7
TGTGCCAGCAGCAGAAACAGGGACAGCGAGCAGTACTTC
CASSRNRDSEQYF
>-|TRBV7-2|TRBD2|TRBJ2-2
TGTGCCAGCAGCGCCCGACTAGCGGGGGCCTCGAACACCGGGGAGCTGTTTTTT
CASSARLAGASNTGELFF
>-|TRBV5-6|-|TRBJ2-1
TGTGCCAGCAGCTTGGACGACAATGAGCAGTTCTTC
CASSLDDNEQFF
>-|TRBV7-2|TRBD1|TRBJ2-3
TGTGCCAGCAGCTTGAGCAGGGGGCGGAAAGATACGCAGTATTTT
CASSLSRGRKDTQYF
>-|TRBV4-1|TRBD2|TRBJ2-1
TGCGCCAGCAGCCAAGAAAGCGGGGGGGCCGATGAGCAGTTCTTC
CASSQESGGADEQFF
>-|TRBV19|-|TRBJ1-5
TGTGCCAGTAGTATTGGCAGGTTCACGGATCAGCCCCAGCATTTT
CASSIGRFTDQPQHF
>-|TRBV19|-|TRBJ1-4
TGTGCCAGTAGTGACCGAGGGCAGGTGAATGAAAAACTGTTTTTT
CASSDRGQVNEKLFF
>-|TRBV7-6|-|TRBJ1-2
TGTGCCAGCAGCCCCGGAGCTGGCGTCGTTGTCTATGGCTACACCTTC
CASSPGAGVVVYGYTF
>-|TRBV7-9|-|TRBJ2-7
TGTGCCAGCAGCTTAGGGGACCTTTACGAGCAGTACTTC
CASSLGDLYEQYF
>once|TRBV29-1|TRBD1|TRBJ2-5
TGCAGCGTTGGGGCAGGGGGCCAGGAGACCCAGTACTTC
CSVGAGGQETQYF
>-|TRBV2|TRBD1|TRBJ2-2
TGTGCCAGCAACCGGGACAGGTCGCACGGGGAGCTGTTTTTT
CASNRDRSHGELFF
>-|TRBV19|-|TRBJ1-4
TGTGCCAGTAGTATAGAGGTAGAAGGTGAAAAACTGTTTTTT
CASSIEVEGEKLFF
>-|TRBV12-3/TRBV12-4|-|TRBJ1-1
TGTGCCAGCAGTTTCGCTCGCACTGAAGCTTTCTTT
CASSFARTEAFF
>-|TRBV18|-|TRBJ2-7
TGTGCCAGCTCACTAGGGGATTCCTACGAGCAGTACTTC
CASSLGDSYEQYF
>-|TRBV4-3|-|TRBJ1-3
TGCGCCAGCAGCCAAGACCAGGGGTGGGACACCATATATTTT
CASSQDQGWDTIYF
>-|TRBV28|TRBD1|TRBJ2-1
TGTGCCACCTCCCGGCCCGGACAGGGGAACAATGAGCAGTTCTTC
CATSRPGQGNNEQFF